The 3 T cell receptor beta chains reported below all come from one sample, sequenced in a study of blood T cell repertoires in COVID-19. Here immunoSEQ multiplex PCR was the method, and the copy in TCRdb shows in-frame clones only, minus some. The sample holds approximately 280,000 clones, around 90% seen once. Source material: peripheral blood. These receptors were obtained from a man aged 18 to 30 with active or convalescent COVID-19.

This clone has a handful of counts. The CDR3 loop reads CATRRGNSNQPQHF. The CDR3 DNA is TGTGCCACCAGGCGCGGGAATAGCAATCAGCCCCAGCATTTT. The J gene is TRBJ1-5, the V gene TRBV15; D remains unclear. V gave up 6 bases and J gave up 0 bases, with 9 bases separating them. Germline V gene sequence: CDR1 LNHNV, CDR2 YYDKDF (reference sequence). This CDR3 region has 14 residues.

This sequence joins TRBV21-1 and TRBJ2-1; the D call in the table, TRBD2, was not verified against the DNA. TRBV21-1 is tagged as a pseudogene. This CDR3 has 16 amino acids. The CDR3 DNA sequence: TGTGCCAGCAGCAAACGGAGCGGGGGCACCTACAATGAGCAGTTCTTC. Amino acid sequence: CASSKRSGGTYNEQFF.

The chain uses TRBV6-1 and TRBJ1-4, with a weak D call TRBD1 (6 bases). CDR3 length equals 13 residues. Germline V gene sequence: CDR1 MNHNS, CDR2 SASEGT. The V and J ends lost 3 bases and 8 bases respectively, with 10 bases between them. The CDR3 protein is CASSDGRGEKLFF. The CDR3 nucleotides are TGTGCCAGCAGTGACGGTAGGGGGGAAAAACTGTTTTTT.